This is a list of T cell receptor beta chains from one sample in a study of CD8+CD57+ T cells in acquired aplastic anemia. TCRdb ran MiXCR on the reads and lists one entry per CDR3 protein. The sample shows some 200,000 distinct CDR3 sequences, under 55% of them seen only once. Sequenced material: sorted CD4+, CD8+, or CD8+CD57+ T cells (not recorded which) from PBMCs. The source of these receptors is a human donor with aplastic anemia. Each CDR3 is given with its conserved first and last residue. D genes are given only for firm matches. Clone size is given for some rows only: seen once, a few or many times, or a class if the clone is expanded.

TRBV20-1	TRBJ2-2	NA	NA	TGCAGGGCCCTTGAGCGAGCCGGGGAGCTGTTTTTT	CRALERAGELFF
TRBV2	TRBJ2-7	NA	NA	TGTGCCAGCAGTTACGGGGGAACCTACGAGCAGTACTTC	CASSYGGTYEQYF
TRBV24-1	TRBJ2-3	NA	TRBD2	TGTGCCACCAGTGAGGGACTAGCGGGAGCCAACACAGATACGCAGTATTTT	CATSEGLAGANTDTQYF
TRBV20-1	TRBJ1-1	NA	TRBD1	TGCAGTGCTAGAGCGGTGCCAGGGGGCCCTGAAGCTTTCTTT	CSARAVPGGPEAFF
TRBV15	TRBJ2-1	NA	TRBD2	TGTGCCACCAGCAGCCCCCCTAGGGAGGGCAATGAGCAGTTCTTC	CATSSPPREGNEQFF
TRBV5-1	TRBJ2-3	NA	NA	TGCGCCAGCAGCTTACCCCAACTGGAAAGCACAGATACGCAGTATTTT	CASSLPQLESTDTQYF
TRBV6-2/TRBV6-3	TRBJ2-3	NA	TRBD1	TGTGCCAGCAGTTACGGGACAGGCCTTAGCACAGATACGCAGTATTTT	CASSYGTGLSTDTQYF
TRBV19	TRBJ1-2	once	NA	TGTGCCCGTAGTAACGGCTTTAATGGCTACACCTTC	CARSNGFNGYTF
TRBV11-1	TRBJ2-2	many	TRBD1	TGTGCCAGCAGCTCCGGACAGGGGGGGGACACCGGGGAGCTGTTTTTT	CASSSGQGGDTGELFF
TRBV19	TRBJ1-2	NA	NA	TGTGCCAGTATCCGACGGGGTAACTATGGCTACACCTTC	CASIRRGNYGYTF
TRBV24-1	TRBJ1-5	NA	TRBD1	TGTGCCACCAGTGATTGGGACAGTTTCAATCAGCCCCAGCATTTT	CATSDWDSFNQPQHF
TRBV29-1	TRBJ2-7	NA	NA	TGCAGCGTTGGTCAGGGGGGGAACTACGAGCAGTACTTC	CSVGQGGNYEQYF
TRBV10-3	TRBJ1-1	many	TRBD1	TGTGCCATCAGTGGGAGACAGGGGGACGGCACTGAAGCTTTCTTT	CAISGRQGDGTEAFF
TRBV11-1	TRBJ2-5	many	NA	TGTGCCAGCAGCTTATCTTGGGGAGGAGAAGAGACCCAGTACTTC	CASSLSWGGEETQYF
TRBV25-1	TRBJ2-7	NA	NA	TGTGCCAGCAGTGAATTGGGGACGGGACGGGGCTTTGGCGAGCAGTACTTC	CASSELGTGRGFGEQYF
TRBV2	TRBJ2-7	NA	NA	TGTGCCAGCAGCCTGACTAAGAGGTCCTACGAGCAGTACTTC	CASSLTKRSYEQYF
TRBV19	TRBJ2-6	many	NA	TGTGCCAGTAGTATAAGGGCAGGCCGAAGCTCTGGGGCCAACGTCCTGACTTTC	CASSIRAGRSSGANVLTF
TRBV10-2	TRBJ2-2	once	NA	TGCGCCAGCAGTTGGGGCGCCACCGGGGAGCTGTTTTTT	CASSWGATGELFF
TRBV24-1	TRBJ2-4	NA	TRBD1	TGTGCCACCAGTGATTGGGACAGGGGTGACATTCAGTACTTC	CATSDWDRGDIQYF
TRBV27	TRBJ2-3	few	NA	TGTGCCAGCATCCCCGGGGGCGGGGCGGGCACAGATACGCAGTATTTT	CASIPGGGAGTDTQYF
TRBV25-1	TRBJ2-7	NA	NA	TGTGCCAGCAGTGAATTGTTCCTCTACGAGCAGTACTTC	CASSELFLYEQYF
TRBV10-3	TRBJ1-1	NA	TRBD1	TGTGCCATCTCGGGGACAGATATGAACACTGAAGCTTTCTTT	CAISGTDMNTEAFF